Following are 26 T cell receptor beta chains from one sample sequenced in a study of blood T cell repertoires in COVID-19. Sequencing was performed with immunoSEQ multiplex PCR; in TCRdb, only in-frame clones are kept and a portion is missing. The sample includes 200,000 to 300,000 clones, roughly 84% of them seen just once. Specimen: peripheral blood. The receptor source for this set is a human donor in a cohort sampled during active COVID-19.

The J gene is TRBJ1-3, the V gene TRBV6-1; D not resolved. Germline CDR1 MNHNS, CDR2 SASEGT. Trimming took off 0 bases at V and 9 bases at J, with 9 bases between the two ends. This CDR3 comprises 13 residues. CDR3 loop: CASSEARSITIYF. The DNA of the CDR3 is TGTGCCAGCAGTGAAGCTCGATCTATCACCATATATTTT.

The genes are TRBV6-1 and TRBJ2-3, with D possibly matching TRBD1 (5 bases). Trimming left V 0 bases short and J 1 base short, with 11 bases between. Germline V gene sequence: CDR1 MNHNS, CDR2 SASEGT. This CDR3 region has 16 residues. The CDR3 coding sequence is TGTGCCAGCAGTGAAGCGCAGGGAATCCGCACAGATACGCAGTATTTT. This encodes CASSEAQGIRTDTQYF.

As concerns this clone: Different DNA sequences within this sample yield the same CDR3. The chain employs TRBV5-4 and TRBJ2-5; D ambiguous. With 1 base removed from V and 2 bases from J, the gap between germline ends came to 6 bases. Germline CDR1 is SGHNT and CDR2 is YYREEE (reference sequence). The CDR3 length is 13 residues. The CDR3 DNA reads TGTGCCAGCAGCTTGAACAGTCAAGAGACCCAGTACTTC. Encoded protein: CASSLNSQETQYF.

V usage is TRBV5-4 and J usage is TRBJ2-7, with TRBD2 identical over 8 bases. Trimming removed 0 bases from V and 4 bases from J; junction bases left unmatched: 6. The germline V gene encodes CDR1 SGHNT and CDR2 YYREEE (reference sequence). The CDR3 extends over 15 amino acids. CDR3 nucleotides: TGTGCCAGCAGCTTGGAGTCGACTAGCGCATACGAGCAGTACTTC. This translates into CASSLESTSAYEQYF.

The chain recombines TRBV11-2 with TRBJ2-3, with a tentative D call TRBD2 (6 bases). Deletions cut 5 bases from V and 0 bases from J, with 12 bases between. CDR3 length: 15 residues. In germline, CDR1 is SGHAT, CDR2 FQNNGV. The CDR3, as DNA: TGTGCCAGCAGCCGGGGGACGGCCAGCACAGATACGCAGTATTTT. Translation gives CASSRGTASTDTQYF.

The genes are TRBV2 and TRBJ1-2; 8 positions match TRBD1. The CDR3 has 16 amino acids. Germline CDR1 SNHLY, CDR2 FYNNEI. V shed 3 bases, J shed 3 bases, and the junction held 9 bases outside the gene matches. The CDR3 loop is CASSETLTGEDYGYTF. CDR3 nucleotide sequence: TGTGCCAGCAGTGAGACTTTGACAGGGGAAGACTATGGCTACACCTTC.

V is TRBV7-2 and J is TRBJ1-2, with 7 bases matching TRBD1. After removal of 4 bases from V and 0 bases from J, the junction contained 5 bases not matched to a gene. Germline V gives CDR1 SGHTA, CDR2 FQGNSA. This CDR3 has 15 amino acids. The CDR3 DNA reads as TGTGCCAGCAGCTCAGGGGGACAGTCTAACTATGGCTACACCTTC. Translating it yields CASSSGGQSNYGYTF.

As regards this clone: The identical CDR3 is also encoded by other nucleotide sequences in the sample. The CDR3 DNA follows: TGCGCCAGCAGCTTGGGTGGGGGGAAAGAGACCCAGTACTTC. Translating gives CASSLGGGKETQYF. J is TRBJ2-5 and V is TRBV5-1, with D tentatively TRBD2 (6 bases). Trimming cost V 0 bases and J 3 bases, with 9 bases left between them. Germline CDR1 SGHRS, CDR2 YFSETQ. The CDR3 loop spans 14 amino acids.

For the CDR3, the DNA is TGTGCCAGCAGTCGGACAGAGAATGAAAAACTGTTTTTT. Translated: CASSRTENEKLFF. The chain has TRBV12-3 or TRBV12-4 and TRBJ1-4; D is perhaps TRBD1 (6 bases). V dropped 5 bases and J dropped 5 bases, with 9 bases sitting between them. CDR3 length equals 13 residues.

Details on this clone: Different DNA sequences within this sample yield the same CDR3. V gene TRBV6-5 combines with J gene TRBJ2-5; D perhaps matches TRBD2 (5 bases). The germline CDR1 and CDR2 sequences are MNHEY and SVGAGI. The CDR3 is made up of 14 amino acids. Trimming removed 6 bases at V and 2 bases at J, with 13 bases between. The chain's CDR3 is CASSYPGLQETQYF. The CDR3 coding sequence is TGTGCCAGCAGCTACCCGGGATTGCAAGAGACCCAGTACTTC.

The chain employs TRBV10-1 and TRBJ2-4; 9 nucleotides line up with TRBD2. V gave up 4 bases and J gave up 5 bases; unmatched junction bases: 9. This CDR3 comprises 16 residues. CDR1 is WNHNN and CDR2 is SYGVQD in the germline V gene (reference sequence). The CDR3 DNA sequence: TGCGCCAGCAGTGCCGGGGTAGCGGGGGACCAAAACATTCAGTACTTC. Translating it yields CASSAGVAGDQNIQYF.

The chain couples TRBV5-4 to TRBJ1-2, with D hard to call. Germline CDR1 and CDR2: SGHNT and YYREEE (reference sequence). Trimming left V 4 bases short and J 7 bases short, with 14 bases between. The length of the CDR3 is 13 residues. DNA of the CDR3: TGTGCCAGCAGCGCAAGGAGGGATTTTGGCTACACCTTC. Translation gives CASSARRDFGYTF.

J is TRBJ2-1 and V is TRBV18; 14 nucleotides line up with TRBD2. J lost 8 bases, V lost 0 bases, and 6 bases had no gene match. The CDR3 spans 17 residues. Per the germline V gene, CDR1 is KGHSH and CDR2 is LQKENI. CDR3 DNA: TGTGCCAGCTCACCACCGGGACTAGCGGGAGAGGTGGATGAGCAGTTCTTC. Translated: CASSPPGLAGEVDEQFF. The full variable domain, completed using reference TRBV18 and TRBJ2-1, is NAGVMQNPRHLVRRRGQEARLRCSPMKGHSHVYWYRQLPEEGLKFMVYLQKENIIDESGMPKERFSAEFPKEGPSILRIQQVVRGDSAAYFCASSPPGLAGEVDEQFFGPGTRLTVL.

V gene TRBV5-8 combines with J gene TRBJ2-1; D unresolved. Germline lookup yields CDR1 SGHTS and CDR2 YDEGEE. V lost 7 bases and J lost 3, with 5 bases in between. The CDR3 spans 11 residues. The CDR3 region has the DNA TGTGCCAGCGTCCTCTACAATGAGCAGTTCTTC. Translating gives CASVLYNEQFF.

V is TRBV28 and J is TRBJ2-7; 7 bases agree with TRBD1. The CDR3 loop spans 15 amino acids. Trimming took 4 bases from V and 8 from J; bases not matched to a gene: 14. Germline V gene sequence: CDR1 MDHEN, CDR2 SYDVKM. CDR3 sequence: CASSYPQGQVVQQYF. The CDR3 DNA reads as TGTGCCAGCAGTTACCCACAGGGGCAGGTTGTACAGCAGTACTTC. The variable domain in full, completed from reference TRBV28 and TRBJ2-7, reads DVKVTQSSRYLVKRTGEKVFLECVQDMDHENMFWYRQDPGLGLRLIYFSYDVKMKEKGDIPEGYSVSREKKERFSLILESASTNQTSMYLCASSYPQGQVVQQYFGPGTRLTVT.

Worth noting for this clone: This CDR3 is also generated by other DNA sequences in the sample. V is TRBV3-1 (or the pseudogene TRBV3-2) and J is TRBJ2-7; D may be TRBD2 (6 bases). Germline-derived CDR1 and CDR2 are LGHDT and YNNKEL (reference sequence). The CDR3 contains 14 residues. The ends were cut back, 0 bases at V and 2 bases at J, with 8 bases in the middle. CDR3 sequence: CASSQDPSAYEQYF. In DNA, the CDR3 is TGTGCCAGCAGCCAAGATCCTAGCGCCTACGAGCAGTACTTC.

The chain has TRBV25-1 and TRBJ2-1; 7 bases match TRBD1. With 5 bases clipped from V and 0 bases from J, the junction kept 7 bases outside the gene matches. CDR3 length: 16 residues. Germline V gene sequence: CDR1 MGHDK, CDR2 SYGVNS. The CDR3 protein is CASSTLWDSSYNEQFF. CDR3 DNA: TGTGCCAGCAGTACGCTATGGGACAGCTCCTACAATGAGCAGTTCTTC.

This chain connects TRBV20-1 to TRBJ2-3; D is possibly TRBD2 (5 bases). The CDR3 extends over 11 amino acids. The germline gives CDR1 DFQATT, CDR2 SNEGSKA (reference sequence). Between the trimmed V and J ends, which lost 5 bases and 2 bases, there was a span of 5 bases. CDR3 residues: CSARDTDTQYF. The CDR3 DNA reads TGCAGTGCTCGGGACACAGATACGCAGTATTTT.

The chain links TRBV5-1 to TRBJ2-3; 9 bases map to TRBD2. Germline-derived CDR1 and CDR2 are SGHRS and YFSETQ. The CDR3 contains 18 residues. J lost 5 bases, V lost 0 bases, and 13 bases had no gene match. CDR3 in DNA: TGCGCCAGCAGCTTGGGCCCTCTGCGGGGGGGAAGTAAAGATACGCAGTATTTT. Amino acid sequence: CASSLGPLRGGSKDTQYF.

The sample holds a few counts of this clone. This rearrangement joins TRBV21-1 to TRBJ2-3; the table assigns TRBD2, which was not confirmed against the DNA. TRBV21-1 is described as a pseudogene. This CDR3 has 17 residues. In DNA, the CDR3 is TGTGCCAGCAGCACCAAACTAGCGGGCGACAGCACAGATACGCAGTATTTT. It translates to CASSTKLAGDSTDTQYF.

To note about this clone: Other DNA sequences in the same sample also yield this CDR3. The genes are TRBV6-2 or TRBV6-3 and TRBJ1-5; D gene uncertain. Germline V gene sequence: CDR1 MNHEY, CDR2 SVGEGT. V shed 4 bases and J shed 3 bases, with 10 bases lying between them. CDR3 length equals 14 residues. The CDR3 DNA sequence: TGTGCCAGCAGTTTCCCCGGTCTCAATCAGCCCCAGCATTTT. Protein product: CASSFPGLNQPQHF.

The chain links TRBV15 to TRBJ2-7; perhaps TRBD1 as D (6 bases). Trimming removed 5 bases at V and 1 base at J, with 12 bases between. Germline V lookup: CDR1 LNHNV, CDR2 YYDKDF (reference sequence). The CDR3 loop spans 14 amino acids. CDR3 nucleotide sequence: TGTGCCACCAGCCACCGGGACACTTCCTACGAGCAGTACTTC. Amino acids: CATSHRDTSYEQYF.

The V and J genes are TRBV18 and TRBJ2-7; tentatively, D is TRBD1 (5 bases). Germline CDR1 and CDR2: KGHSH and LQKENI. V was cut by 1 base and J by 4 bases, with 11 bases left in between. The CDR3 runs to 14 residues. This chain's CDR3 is CASSPRRDAYEQYF. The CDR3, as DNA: TGTGCCAGCTCACCACGCAGGGATGCTTACGAGCAGTACTTC.

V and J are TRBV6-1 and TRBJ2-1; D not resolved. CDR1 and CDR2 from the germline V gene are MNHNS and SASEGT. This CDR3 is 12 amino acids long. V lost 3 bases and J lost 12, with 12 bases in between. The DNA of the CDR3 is TGTGCCAGCAGTGACGCCCCGTCCGGGCAGTTCTTC. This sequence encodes CASSDAPSGQFF.

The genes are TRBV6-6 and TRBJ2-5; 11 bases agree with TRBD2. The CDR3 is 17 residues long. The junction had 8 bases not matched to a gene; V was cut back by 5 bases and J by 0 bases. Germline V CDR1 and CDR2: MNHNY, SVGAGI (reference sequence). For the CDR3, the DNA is TGTGCCAGCAGTCCAACCCGACTAGCGGGAAACCAAGAGACCCAGTACTTC. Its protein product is CASSPTRLAGNQETQYF.

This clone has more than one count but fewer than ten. CDR3 nucleotides: TGCGCCAGCAGCCGAGGACAGGGAGAAAAGCAGTACTTC. Its translation is CASSRGQGEKQYF. The chain couples TRBV5-1 to TRBJ2-7; TRBD1 agrees at 8 bases. Trimming took 4 bases from V and 8 from J; bases not matched to a gene: 8. Germline V gene data show CDR1 as SGHRS and CDR2 as YFSETQ. This CDR3 is built from 13 residues.